Shown below are 13 T cell receptor beta chains from a single sample sequenced in a study of T cell clonality in common variable immunodeficiency. The protocol was immunoSEQ multiplex PCR, while the TCRdb copy is restricted to in-frame clones and leaves out a portion. The sample offers 60,000 to 75,000 clones and no singletons, the top ten holding over 1.5%. Sequencing used peripheral blood mononuclear cells. The source is a person aged 18 to 69 in good health.

As for this clone: The CDR3 is cut off 3 residues early in the read; its end comes from the germline J gene. The V gene is TRBV11-2, the J gene TRBJ1-3; 7 bases map to TRBD1. Germline V gene lookup returns CDR1 SGHAT and CDR2 FQNNGV. Trimming at V came to 1 base and at J to 3 bases, leaving 0 bases not matched to a gene. The CDR3 has 14 residues. The CDR3 region is CASSLAGGGNTIYF. The covered CDR3 bases are TGTGCCAGCAGCTTAGCAGGGGGTGGAAACACC.

This clone was found many times. The observed sequence ends 3 residues before the CDR3 terminus, with the missing tail filled in from the germline J gene. This chain uses TRBV30 with TRBJ2-2; 10 positions agree with TRBD2. Germline V gives CDR1 GTSNPN, CDR2 SVGIG (reference sequence). This CDR3 comprises 15 residues. V lost 4 bases and J lost 5; bases outside the gene matches: 7. The part of the CDR3 DNA that was read is TGTGCCTGGACTTCCCTAGCGGGAGATACCGGGGAG. Protein product: CAWTSLAGDTGE. The complete CDR3 reads CAWTSLAGDTGELFF.

This clone was recorded at least ten times. Read coverage stops 3 residues before the CDR3 terminus; the germline J gene supplies the remainder. The gene calls are TRBV7-2 and TRBJ2-7, with 10 nucleotides matching TRBD1. The germline CDR1 and CDR2 sequences are SGHTA and FQGNSA. The V gene end was trimmed by 4 bases and the J gene end by 6 bases; junction bases not matched to a gene: 3. The CDR3 has 13 residues. Partial CDR3 DNA: TGTGCCAGCAGCTCAGGACAGGGGGGCGAG. It yields the protein CASSSGQGGE. The CDR3 in its entirety is CASSSGQGGEQYF.

This clone has a count of ten or more. The missing CDR3 end, 3 residues past where the read stops, is filled in from the germline J gene. The chain employs TRBV7-6 and TRBJ2-2; D is possibly TRBD1 (6 bases). CDR1 and CDR2 from the germline V gene are SGHVS and FNYEAQ. With 3 bases removed from V and 1 base from J, the gap between germline ends came to 12 bases. CDR3 length: 16 amino acids. The DNA read from the CDR3 is TGTGCCAGCAGCTTTGGGTCGGGACAGAACACCGGGGAG. Residues: CASSFGSGQNTGE. The full CDR3 protein is CASSFGSGQNTGELFF.

This clone was recorded many times. Here the CDR3 reads CASSTGLWRETQYF. The CDR3 bases that were read are TGCGCCAGCAGCACCGGACTTTGGCGAGAGACC. The rearrangement uses TRBV5-1 and TRBJ2-5; TRBD2 is a possible D gene (5 bases). The CDR3 goes on 3 residues after the read ends, and that part is filled in from the germline J gene. Per the germline V gene, CDR1 is SGHRS and CDR2 is YFSETQ. V was shortened by 4 bases and J by 4 bases, with 14 bases between the two germline ends. The CDR3 is 14 amino acids.

This clone was counted many times. The read is 3 residues too short to cover the CDR3 end, so that end is filled in from the germline J gene. The J gene is TRBJ2-1, the V gene TRBV19, with TRBD2 matching over 7 bases. The CDR3 consists of 15 residues. The V and J ends lost 3 bases and 7 bases, in that order; junction bases with no gene match: 9. Germline assignment: CDR1 LNHDA and CDR2 SQIVND (reference sequence). Incomplete CDR3 DNA: TGTGCCAGTAGTATGATGGCGGGAGTGGGTAATGAG. Its translation is CASSMMAGVGNE. The entire CDR3 reads CASSMMAGVGNEQFF.

This clone has a count of ten or more. The read is 3 residues too short to cover the CDR3 end, so that end is filled in from the germline J gene. V and J are TRBV6-1 and TRBJ1-5; the match to TRBD1 covers 7 bases. In germline, CDR1 is MNHNS, CDR2 SASEGT. The CDR3 is 15 residues long. The V segment lost 4 bases and the J segment 2 bases; nucleotides outside the gene matches: 5. The CDR3 loop reads CASSGQGFGNQPQHF. The covered CDR3 bases are TGTGCCAGCAGTGGACAGGGATTTGGCAATCAGCCC.

This clone was seen repeatedly, ten times or more. The read terminates 3 residues before the CDR3 end, so the remaining end is supplied by the germline J gene. This CDR3 is also generated by other DNA sequences in the sample. This chain joins TRBV2 and TRBJ2-7; D uncertain. The CDR3 covers 11 residues. CDR1 and CDR2 from the germline V gene are SNHLY and FYNNEI. The germline V and J ends were trimmed by 4 bases and 3 bases, with 4 bases remaining between them. The part of the CDR3 DNA that was read is TGTGCCAGCAGTGTATTCTACGAG. Its translation is CASSVFYE. The CDR3 in its entirety is CASSVFYEQYF. Combining the CDR3 with reference TRBV2 and TRBJ2-7 gives the whole variable domain EPEVTQTPSHQVTQMGQEVILRCVPISNHLYFYWYRQILGQKVEFLVSFYNNEISEKSEIFDDQFSVERPDGSNFTLKIRSTKLEDSAMYFCASSVFYEQYFGPGTRLTVT.

Remarks on this clone: From the germline J gene comes the end of the CDR3, since the read stops 3 residues before it. The chain recombines TRBV19 with TRBJ1-1; no firm D call. CDR3 length: 15 residues. Germline-derived CDR1 and CDR2 are LNHDA and SQIVND (reference sequence). This CDR3 reads CASSIGTSGYNEAFF. The DNA read from the CDR3 is TGTGCCAGTAGTATAGGGACTAGCGGATACAATGAG.

This clone was counted many times. The CDR3 goes on 3 residues after the read ends, and that part is filled in from the germline J gene. The J gene is TRBJ1-6, the V gene TRBV7-9, with a possible D match to TRBD1 (5 bases). CDR3 length equals 14 residues. V was pared by 2 bases and J by 10 bases, with 12 bases between. The germline V gene encodes CDR1 SEHNR and CDR2 FQNEAQ (reference sequence). The CDR3 DNA, read in part, is TGTGCCAGCAGCTTAAGCGGGGGAGGCTCACCC. Encoded protein: CASSLSGGGSP. The CDR3, in full, reads CASSLSGGGSPLHF. Filled out from reference TRBV7-9 and TRBJ1-6, the complete variable domain reads DTGVSQNPRHKITKRGQNVTFRCDPISEHNRLYWYRQTLGQGPEFLTYFQNEAQLEKSRLLSDRFSAERPKGSFSTLEIQRTEQGDSAMYLCASSLSGGGSPLHFGNGTRLTVT.

This clone was seen many times. The read finishes 3 residues shy of the CDR3 end, and the germline J gene is used to complete it. J is TRBJ2-1 and V is TRBV7-9; 7 bases are shared with TRBD1. The germline gives CDR1 SEHNR, CDR2 FQNEAQ (reference sequence). V gave up 5 bases and J gave up 6 bases; unmatched junction bases: 1. The length of the CDR3 is 12 residues. Partial CDR3 DNA: TGTGCCAGCAGCCCAGGGGGCAATGAG. This codes for CASSPGGNE. The full CDR3 is CASSPGGNEQFF.

By proportion, this clone is medium-sized. The read comes to an end 3 residues before the CDR3 does, leaving the germline J gene to fill in the end. The chain recombines TRBV29-1 with TRBJ2-1; 9 bases match TRBD1. CDR3 length equals 17 residues. Unmatched junction bases numbered 11, after V lost 1 base and J lost 4 bases. Germline V gene lookup returns CDR1 SQVTM and CDR2 ANQGSEA. The CDR3 protein is CSVEAGPTGGLYNEQFF. The sequenced part of the CDR3 DNA is TGCAGCGTTGAAGCGGGTCCGACAGGGGGGTTATACAATGAG.

There are many counts of this clone. The read halts 3 residues ahead of the CDR3 end, with the missing end drawn from the germline J gene. The chain has TRBV4-1 and TRBJ2-7, with 12 bases matching TRBD2. Looked up from germline, CDR1 is MGHRA and CDR2 is YSYEKL. This CDR3 region has 16 residues. V lost 0 bases to trimming and J lost 4 bases; unmatched junction nucleotides: 4. The CDR3 DNA, read in part, is TGCGCCAGCAGCCAAGATCCCGGACTAGCGGGATACGAG. Encoded protein: CASSQDPGLAGYE. Given in full, the CDR3 is CASSQDPGLAGYEQYF.